This entry lists 24 T cell receptor beta chains sequenced from one sample in a study of blood T cells in healthy people across ages. Together with a sample-barcoded 5' primer, a J-beta primer mix was included in a second PCR lasting roughly 6 to 12 cycles. TCRdb itself ran the 5' RACE reads through MiXCR, one entry per CDR3 protein. The sample consists of around 850,000 distinct CDR3 sequences, approximately 35% of them appearing once. Sequencing was performed on blood. These receptors originate from a man younger than 35 in good health.

This chain joins TRBV29-1 and TRBJ2-1; the D gene is possibly TRBD2 (6 bases). V lost 5 bases and J 9 bases, leaving 14 bases between the germline ends. Germline V gene data show CDR1 as SQVTM and CDR2 as ANQGSEA. This CDR3 has 12 amino acids. The chain's CDR3 is CSVQDPGLEQFF. In DNA, the CDR3 is TGCAGCGTTCAGGACCCGGGACTTGAGCAGTTCTTC.

V and J are TRBV4-2 and TRBJ1-2; D possibly corresponds to TRBD1 (5 bases). CDR1 is LGHNA, CDR2 YNFKEQ, per germline. The CDR3 is made up of 17 amino acids. V lost 4 bases and J lost 2, with 20 bases in between. In nucleotides, the CDR3 is TGTGCCAGCAGCCCCACATCACAGGATTTCGTCAACTATGGCTACACCTTC. Translating it yields CASSPTSQDFVNYGYTF.

V gene TRBV12-3 or TRBV12-4 combines with J gene TRBJ1-1; D is uncertain. Trimming stripped 1 base from V and 5 bases from J, with 8 bases between. The CDR3 extends over 13 amino acids. Here the CDR3 reads CASSLGQVTEAFF. The CDR3 nucleotides read TGTGCCAGCAGTTTAGGGCAGGTAACTGAAGCTTTCTTT.

J is TRBJ2-4 and V is TRBV12-3 or TRBV12-4; the D gene could be TRBD1 or TRBD2 (5 bases each). With the DNA end fitting TRBJ2-7 better, the J assignment may be wrong. This CDR3 has 14 amino acids. For the CDR3, the DNA is TGTGCCAGCAGTTTAGGGACTGGGGACGCCGAGCAGTACTTC. This sequence encodes CASSLGTGDAEQYF.

The table lists this clonotype with many counts. The genes are TRBV7-9 and TRBJ2-5, with D hard to call. The germline V gene encodes CDR1 SEHNR and CDR2 FQNEAQ (reference sequence). Trimming stripped 5 bases from V and 2 bases from J, with 6 bases between. The length of the CDR3 is 12 residues. In DNA, the CDR3 is TGTGCCAGCAGCCCTCAGCAAGAGACCCAGTACTTC. Amino acids: CASSPQQETQYF.

As regards this clonotype: One end of the junction does not line up with germline, which may come from a read error. The chain combines TRBV10-3 with TRBJ2-1; 10 nucleotides agree with TRBD2. The CDR3 totals 16 residues. From germline, CDR1 is ENHRY and CDR2 SYGVKD. In nucleotides, the CDR3 is TGTACCATCAGTGAATTAGCGGGGGGCTCCTACAATGAGCAGTTCTTC. It is translated as CTISELAGGSYNEQFF.

The chain is built from TRBV3-1 and TRBJ2-7, with unresolved D. Germline V CDR1 and CDR2: LGHDT, YNNKEL (reference sequence). With 0 bases removed from V and 3 bases from J, the gap between germline ends came to 12 bases. CDR3 length equals 15 residues. CDR3 sequence: CASSQDILEDYEQYF. The CDR3 DNA reads as TGTGCCAGCAGCCAAGATATCTTAGAAGACTACGAGCAGTACTTC.

The chain uses TRBV29-1 and TRBJ2-3; D is perhaps TRBD1 or TRBD2 (6 bases each). V dropped 4 bases and J dropped 0 bases, with 17 bases sitting between them. CDR1 SQVTM and CDR2 ANQGSEA come from the germline V gene. This CDR3 is built from 16 residues. The CDR3 DNA reads as TGCAGCGTTGCCGGGGGCCTGTTAAGGAGCACAGATACGCAGTATTTT. Its translation: CSVAGGLLRSTDTQYF.

This clonotype has only a few counts. The J gene is TRBJ1-2, the V gene TRBV18; 8 nucleotides match TRBD1. The CDR3 has 16 residues. Trimming at V came to 3 bases and at J to 0 bases, leaving 6 bases not matched to a gene. CDR1 and CDR2 (germline): KGHSH, LQKENI. The CDR3 DNA is TGTGCCAGCTCACCCGGCGAACAGGGGGCTAACTATGGCTACACCTTC. It specifies CASSPGEQGANYGYTF.

The chain has TRBV20-1 and TRBJ2-1; D unresolved. V was cut by 6 bases and J by 7 bases, with 13 bases left in between. The CDR3 consists of 12 residues. CDR1 is DFQATT and CDR2 is SNEGSKA in the germline V gene (reference sequence). This CDR3 is CSAKRPNNEQFF. CDR3 nucleotides: TGCAGTGCAAAAAGGCCGAATAATGAGCAGTTCTTC.

The chain recombines TRBV5-1 with TRBJ1-4, with a tentative D call TRBD1 (6 bases). Trimming removed 1 base at V and 6 bases at J, with 7 bases between. The CDR3 extends over 13 amino acids. From germline, CDR1 is SGHRS and CDR2 YFSETQ. CDR3 amino acids: CASSLRGDEKLFF. CDR3 bases: TGCGCCAGCAGCTTGAGGGGGGATGAAAAACTGTTTTTT.

The genes are TRBV29-1 and TRBJ1-1; D is undetermined. V lost 7 bases, J lost 0 bases, and 9 bases lay in between. Germline V CDR1 and CDR2: SQVTM, ANQGSEA. CDR3 size: 12 residues. CDR3: CSGRGMNTEAFF. The CDR3 coding sequence is TGCAGCGGCCGAGGCATGAACACTGAAGCTTTCTTT.

The rearrangement links TRBV4-1 to TRBJ2-3; 9 bases align to TRBD2. Germline CDR1 is MGHRA and CDR2 is YSYEKL. The CDR3 sequence is 17 residues long. The V segment lost 2 bases and the J segment 0 bases; nucleotides outside the gene matches: 6. CDR3 protein: CASSQRVAGDSTDTQYF. The CDR3 DNA sequence: TGCGCCAGCAGCCAACGCGTAGCGGGGGATAGCACAGATACGCAGTATTTT.

This clonotype was observed at least ten times. The chain carries TRBV9 and TRBJ2-7, with 7 bases identical to TRBD1. With V trimmed by 0 bases and J by 0 bases, 3 bases remained unmatched. Germline CDR1 reads SGDLS; CDR2 reads YYNGEE. The CDR3 runs to 15 residues. CDR3 protein: CASSVGQGPSYEQYF. CDR3 bases: TGTGCCAGCAGCGTAGGACAGGGACCCTCCTACGAGCAGTACTTC. Variable domain in full (rest from reference TRBV9 and TRBJ2-7): DSGVTQTPKHLITATGQRVTLRCSPRSGDLSVYWYQQSLDQGLQFLIQYYNGEERAKGNILERFSAQQFPDLHSELNLSSLELGDSALYFCASSVGQGPSYEQYFGPGTRLTVT.

This clonotype came up many times. The genes are TRBV29-1 and TRBJ1-1; the D is unclear. The germline CDR1 and CDR2 sequences are SQVTM and ANQGSEA. Deletions cut 6 bases from V and 1 base from J, with 12 bases between. The CDR3 length is 13 residues. The CDR3 DNA follows: TGCAGCGTCTTAGGGTTAGCGAACACTGAAGCTTTCTTT. Protein product: CSVLGLANTEAFF.

To note about this clonotype: Since a much larger clone is just one base distant, this may be a read error. The chain recombines TRBV12-3 or TRBV12-4 with TRBJ2-3, with D possibly TRBD1 on 5 matching bases. V lost 6 bases to trimming and J lost 1 base, with 11 bases between them. The CDR3 runs 14 residues. The CDR3 DNA follows: TGTGCCAGCAGCCGGGCCAGGGGCACAGATACGCAGTATTTT. Translation gives CASSRARGTDTQYF.

The chain carries TRBV29-1 and TRBJ1-1; no firm D call. The germline CDR1 and CDR2 sequences are SQVTM and ANQGSEA. The CDR3 length is 12 residues. The CDR3 sequence is CNVSPLNTEAFF. CDR3 nucleotides: TGCAACGTCAGCCCCTTGAACACTGAAGCTTTCTTT.

With respect to this clonotype: A much larger clone lies one base from this, so it may be a read error. The chain uses TRBV6-2 or TRBV6-3 and TRBJ2-5; D gene uncertain. The assigned J gene may be wrong: the sequence end matches TRBJ2-7 better. In germline, CDR1 is MNHEY, CDR2 SVGEGT. This CDR3 region has 12 residues. CDR3: CASIVSHYEQYF. Here the CDR3 DNA reads TGTGCCAGCATTGTCAGCCACTACGAGCAGTACTTC.

The chain combines TRBV11-1 with TRBJ2-3; D may match TRBD1 or TRBD2 (5 bases each). Germline V lookup: CDR1 SGHAT, CDR2 FQDESV (reference sequence). Trimming stripped 5 bases from V and 5 bases from J, with 17 bases between. The CDR3 is 15 amino acids. The CDR3 sequence: CASSAAGTRKDTQYF. CDR3 DNA sequence: TGTGCCAGCAGCGCGGCCGGGACCAGGAAAGATACGCAGTATTTT.

The chain uses TRBV2 and TRBJ1-1; D remains ambiguous. Trimming removed 6 bases from V and 5 bases from J, with 13 bases in between. This CDR3 region has 13 residues. CDR1 is SNHLY, CDR2 FYNNEI, per germline. CDR3 residues: CASSNIQPTEAFF. The CDR3 bases are TGTGCCAGCAGCAACATTCAGCCTACTGAAGCTTTCTTT.

The chain employs TRBV30 and TRBJ2-5, with no clear D. Germline loops: CDR1 GTSNPN, CDR2 SVGIG (reference sequence). The CDR3 has 10 amino acids. V lost 3 bases, J lost 6 bases, and 5 bases lay in between. The CDR3: CAWRGKTQYF. In nucleotides, the CDR3 is TGTGCCTGGAGAGGGAAGACCCAGTACTTC.

The chain links TRBV5-1 to TRBJ2-5; no definite D call. Trimming removed 4 bases from V and 11 bases from J, with 18 bases in between. Germline V lookup: CDR1 SGHRS, CDR2 YFSETQ. The length of the CDR3 is 13 residues. CDR3 bases: TGCGCCAGCAGCGTGGGCAGGCCCAATGAGCAGTACTTC. Protein: CASSVGRPNEQYF.

This rearrangement joins TRBV25-1 to TRBJ1-5; TRBD1 matches at 7 bases. CDR3 length: 15 residues. Germline values: CDR1 MGHDK, CDR2 SYGVNS. Trimming took 7 bases from V and 3 from J; bases not matched to a gene: 9. The CDR3 DNA is TGTGCCAGCACCATGGGACAGCCATACAATCAGCCCCAGCATTTT. As protein: CASTMGQPYNQPQHF.

This sequence joins TRBV10-3 and TRBJ1-1; TRBD1 is a possible D gene (5 bases). This CDR3 is built from 13 residues. V lost 1 base, J lost 4 bases, and 7 bases lay in between. CDR1 and CDR2 from the germline V gene are ENHRY and SYGVKD. CDR3 coding DNA: TGTGCCATCAGTGAGTATCAGGGCACTGAAGCTTTCTTT. This encodes CAISEYQGTEAFF.